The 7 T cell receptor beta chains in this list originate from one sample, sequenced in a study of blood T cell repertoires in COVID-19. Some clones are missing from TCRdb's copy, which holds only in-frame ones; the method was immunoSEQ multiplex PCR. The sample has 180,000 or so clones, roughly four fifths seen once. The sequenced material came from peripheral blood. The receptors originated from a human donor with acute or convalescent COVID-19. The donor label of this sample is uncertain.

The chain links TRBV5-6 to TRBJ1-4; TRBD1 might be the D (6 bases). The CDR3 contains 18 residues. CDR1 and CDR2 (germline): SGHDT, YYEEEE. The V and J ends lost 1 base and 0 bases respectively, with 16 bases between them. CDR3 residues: CASSLRQGSLSTNEKLFF. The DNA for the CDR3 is TGTGCCAGCAGCTTGCGGCAGGGGTCTCTTTCAACTAATGAAAAACTGTTTTTT.

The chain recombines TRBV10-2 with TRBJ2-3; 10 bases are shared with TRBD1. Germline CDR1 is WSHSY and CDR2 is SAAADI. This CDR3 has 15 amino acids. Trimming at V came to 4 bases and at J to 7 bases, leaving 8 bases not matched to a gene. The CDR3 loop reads CASSVTRTGGNTQYF. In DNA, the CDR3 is TGCGCCAGCAGTGTCACGAGGACAGGGGGAAATACGCAGTATTTT.

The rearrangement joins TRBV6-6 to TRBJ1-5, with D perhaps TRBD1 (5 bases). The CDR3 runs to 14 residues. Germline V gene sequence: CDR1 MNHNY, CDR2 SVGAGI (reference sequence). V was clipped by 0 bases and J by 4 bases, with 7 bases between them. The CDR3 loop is CASSYSRQNQPQHF. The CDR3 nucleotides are TGTGCCAGCAGTTACTCGAGACAGAATCAGCCCCAGCATTTT.

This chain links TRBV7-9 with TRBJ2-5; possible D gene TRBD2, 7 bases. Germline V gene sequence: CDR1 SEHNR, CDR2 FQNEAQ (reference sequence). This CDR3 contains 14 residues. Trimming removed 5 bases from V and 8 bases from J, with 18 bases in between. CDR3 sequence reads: CASSGNRGGTTQYF. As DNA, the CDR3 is TGTGCCAGCAGCGGTAATAGGGGGGGGACCACCCAGTACTTC.

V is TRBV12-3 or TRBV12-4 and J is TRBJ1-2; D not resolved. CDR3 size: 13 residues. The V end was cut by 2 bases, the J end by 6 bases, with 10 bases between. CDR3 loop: CASSLSSVNGYTF. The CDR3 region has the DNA TGTGCCAGCAGTTTATCGTCCGTAAATGGCTACACCTTC.

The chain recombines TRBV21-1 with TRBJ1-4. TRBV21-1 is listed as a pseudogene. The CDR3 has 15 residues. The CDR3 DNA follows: TGTGCCAGCAGTACCCCGGCGGCAACTAATGAAAAACTGTTTTTT. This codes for CASSTPAATNEKLFF.

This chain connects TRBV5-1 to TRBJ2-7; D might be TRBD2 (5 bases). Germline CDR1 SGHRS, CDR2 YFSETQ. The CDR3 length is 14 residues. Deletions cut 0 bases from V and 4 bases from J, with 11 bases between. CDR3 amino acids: CASSLGPGEYEQYF. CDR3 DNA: TGCGCCAGCAGCTTGGGCCCCGGGGAGTACGAGCAGTACTTC.